The 4 T cell receptor beta chains below come from one sample, sequenced in a study of T-cell memory formation after mild COVID-19. One entry per CDR3 protein results from TCRdb running MiXCR on the 5' RACE reads. The sample shows roughly 150,000 distinct CDR3 sequences, around 15% of them seen only once. The sample consisted of PBMCs or a T cell subset sorted from them (not recorded which). The source is an adult woman who had mild COVID-19 (a few samples of this study predate the infection). Cell type and time point are not known.

The sample holds a few counts of this clonotype. It may be a read error: a sequence one base away is much more abundant. CDR3 sequence (DNA): TGCGCCAGCAGCCCGGGGAACACCGGGGAGCTGTTTTTT. Residues: CASSPGNTGELFF. The V gene is TRBV5-1, the J gene TRBJ2-2; D call uncertain. The CDR3 has 13 amino acids. V was shortened by 4 bases and J by 1 base, with 5 bases between the two germline ends. Germline V gene lookup returns CDR1 SGHRS and CDR2 YFSETQ. The full variable domain, its missing parts supplied by reference TRBV5-1 and TRBJ2-2, is KAGVTQTPRYLIKTRGQQVTLSCSPISGHRSVSWYQQTPGQGLQFLFEYFSETQRNKGNFPGRFSGRQFSNSRSEMNVSTLELGDSALYLCASSPGNTGELFFGEGSRLTVL.

The chain is built from TRBV4-1 and TRBJ2-3; TRBD1 matches 7 bases. V was clipped by 3 bases and J by 2 bases; unmatched bases: 8. The CDR3 has 16 residues. Germline CDR1 reads MGHRA; CDR2 reads YSYEKL. CDR3 protein: CASSHSPGTATDTQYF. The CDR3, as DNA: TGCGCCAGCAGCCACTCTCCCGGGACAGCCACAGATACGCAGTATTTT.

This clonotype was seen more than once but under ten times. The chain couples TRBV7-9 to TRBJ2-7; the match to TRBD2 covers 13 bases. After removal of 4 bases from V and 2 bases from J, the junction contained 5 bases not matched to a gene. This CDR3 spans 16 amino acids. CDR1 is SEHNR, CDR2 FQNEAQ, per germline (reference sequence). As DNA, the CDR3 is TGTGCCAGCAGCTATGGACTAGCGGGAGAGGCCTACGAGCAGTACTTC. Residues: CASSYGLAGEAYEQYF.

The rearrangement uses TRBV12-3 or TRBV12-4 and TRBJ1-4; D unresolved. This CDR3 contains 14 residues. The germline V and J ends were trimmed by 6 bases and 5 bases, with 13 bases remaining between them. The CDR3 coding sequence is TGTGCCAGCAGACTGACTTCGGGGAATGAAAAACTGTTTTTT. It specifies CASRLTSGNEKLFF.